Below are 11 T cell receptor beta chains sequenced from a single sample in a study of STAT5B mutations in CD4+ large granular lymphocyte leukemia. Clones were sequenced by immunoSEQ multiplex PCR, and TCRdb holds only the in-frame ones, with some missing. The sample lists about 28,000 clones, less than 85% occurring once. Sequencing input: CD4+ T cells from blood buffy coats. The receptors here all came from a human donor in good health.

This chain joins TRBV27 and TRBJ1-1; D ambiguous. Between the trimmed V and J ends, which lost 5 bases and 4 bases, there was a span of 23 bases. Germline CDR1 is MNHEY and CDR2 is SMNVEV (reference sequence). The CDR3 runs 17 residues. This CDR3 is CASSLVSGSRARTEAFF. CDR3 DNA: TGTGCCAGCAGTCTTGTCTCAGGATCCCGGGCGCGCACTGAAGCTTTCTTT.

The V gene is TRBV7-2, the J gene TRBJ2-1; possible D gene TRBD2, 5 bases. Germline CDR1 is SGHTA and CDR2 is FQGNSA. There are 17 residues in the CDR3. V was pared by 2 bases and J by 5 bases, with 19 bases between. CDR3 in amino acids: CASSLSLASGVHNEQFF. The CDR3 nucleotides read TGTGCCAGCAGCTTATCCCTAGCTTCAGGAGTCCACAATGAGCAGTTCTTC.

This rearrangement joins TRBV9 to TRBJ2-1; TRBD1 matches 7 bases. Losses at the gene ends were 3 bases for V and 8 bases for J; bases not matched to a gene: 5. The CDR3 totals 13 residues. Per the germline V gene, CDR1 is SGDLS and CDR2 is YYNGEE. In DNA, the CDR3 is TGTGCCAGCAGCGCTATCGACAGGGATGAGCAGTTCTTC. It is translated as CASSAIDRDEQFF.

The genes are TRBV6-6 and TRBJ2-5; D uncertain. CDR1 is MNHNY, CDR2 SVGAGI, per germline (reference sequence). This CDR3 region has 13 residues. Trimming removed 6 bases from V and 3 bases from J, with 11 bases in between. CDR3 nucleotide sequence: TGTGCCAGCAGCCGGTCTTCAAAAGAGACCCAGTACTTC. Translation: CASSRSSKETQYF.

This clone came up a few times. The rearrangement joins TRBV21-1 to TRBJ2-1. TRBV21-1 is tagged as a pseudogene. The CDR3 spans 15 residues. CDR3 coding DNA: TGTGCCAGCGCGTGGGGAACGGATGGGGACAATGAGCAGTTCTTC. Translation gives CASAWGTDGDNEQFF.

This chain links TRBV2 with TRBJ2-1; D is possibly TRBD1 (6 bases). CDR3 length: 12 residues. Germline V CDR1 and CDR2: SNHLY, FYNNEI. V shed 6 bases and J shed 5 bases, with 8 bases lying between them. The CDR3 bases are TGTGCCAGCAGAAGACAGGACAATGAGCAGTTCTTC. As protein: CASRRQDNEQFF.

V and J are TRBV6-1 and TRBJ1-3, with D perhaps matching TRBD1 (6 bases). The CDR3 totals 16 residues. In germline, CDR1 is MNHNS, CDR2 SASEGT. Trimming removed 3 bases from V and 4 bases from J, with 16 bases in between. CDR3 bases: TGTGCCAGCAGTGATAGGGGGGGCAGCAGGGGAAACACCATATATTTT. As protein: CASSDRGGSRGNTIYF.

Only a few counts were recorded for this clone. This rearrangement joins TRBV11-2 to TRBJ1-1, with unresolved D. The germline V gene has CDR1 SGHAT and CDR2 FQNNGV. Trimming shortened V by 4 bases and J by 1 base, and 16 bases separated the two germline ends. The CDR3 sequence is 16 residues long. The CDR3 here is CASSSARGPGNTEAFF. CDR3 nucleotides: TGTGCCAGCAGCTCCGCTCGAGGGCCGGGGAACACTGAAGCTTTCTTT.

The chain uses TRBV18 and TRBJ1-5; TRBD1 agrees at 9 bases. The CDR3 runs 16 residues. The V gene's germline CDR1 is KGHSH and CDR2 LQKENI. V dropped 5 bases and J dropped 0; count of bases not matched to a gene: 5. CDR3 loop: CASSIQGAYSNQPQHF. The DNA of the CDR3 is TGTGCCAGCTCAATACAGGGGGCTTATAGCAATCAGCCCCAGCATTTT.

The chain uses TRBV30 and TRBJ2-3; D tentatively reads TRBD1 or TRBD2 (5 bases each). This CDR3 is built from 16 residues. From germline, CDR1 is GTSNPN and CDR2 SVGIG (reference sequence). The V end lost 2 bases, the J end lost 4 bases, and 19 bases lay between the germline ends. The CDR3 DNA is TGTGCCTGGAGTTCACACACCCCAAGAGGGGCAGATACGCAGTATTTT. It yields the protein CAWSSHTPRGADTQYF.

The chain joins TRBV28 to TRBJ2-7; D remains ambiguous. The CDR3 is 16 residues long. In germline, CDR1 is MDHEN, CDR2 SYDVKM. Trimming removed 5 bases at V and 3 bases at J, with 20 bases between. The CDR3 bases are TGTGCCAGCAGTCCGCGAGGTACCCCCATCGTCTACGAGCAGTACTTC. This sequence encodes CASSPRGTPIVYEQYF.